This note documents a single T cell receptor (beta chain) sequence. Its antigen is currently not known. No base qualities exist here, and no much larger clone lies one base off it. For sequencing, an Illumina NovaSeq 6000 was employed. TCRalpha and TCRbeta cDNA libraries were built by 5'RACE with constant-segment primers, adding sample barcodes and unique molecular identifiers. Trizol reagent was used to extract RNA from every sample. Library amplification was performed in two PCR steps, and a second sample barcode and Illumina TruSeq adapters were introduced in the second step. The libraries were sequenced on an Illumina NovaSeq using 2 x 150 bp paired-end reads. Per the source publication's procedure: With migec v1.2.7, reads were demultiplexed and then collapsed into UMI-guided consensus sequences. Using mixcr v2.1.11, the UMI consensuses were aligned to TRA and TRB V and J templates and assembled into clonotypes. Clonotypes were classified as expanded or contracted when called significant by both edgeR and NoisET, with noise models trained on biological replicates. For edgeR calls, the thresholds were a false discovery rate-adjusted p below 0.01 and a log2 fold-change of 1. As an exploratory analysis of dynamics, PCA with hierarchical clustering was applied to max-normalized trajectories of the 1000 most abundant clonotypes. Separately sequenced CD4+ and CD8+ repertoires were used to assign the CD4 or CD8 phenotype of responding clones. TCRdb trimmed public reads at Q25 via fastp, called clones via MiXCR and kept in-frame beta chains. A single entry per CDR3 protein holds the most common genes and DNA from its merged rows. The V and J calls, along with clone size, are taken from TCRdb and not from the paper's own processing. In this sample the table shows about 340,000 distinct CDR3 sequences, 21% of which occur a single time. Around an eighth of the sample rests with the top ten.

This specimen belongs to a study of T-cell memory formation after mild COVID-19 (dated by TCRdb to the early 2020s). About the investigation overall: Most TCR sequence clusters were specific to one of the two donors. Two young, previously healthy adult volunteers, one female and one male, were included in the cohort. In a couple of donors, T-cell clones that expanded and contracted after mild COVID-19 were followed by sequencing TCRalpha and TCRbeta repertoires longitudinally. Summary of the overall study and its limitations: The detection of some responding clones in pre-infection memory suggests that pre-existing cross-reactive memory T cells joined the SARS-CoV-2 response. Only a couple of mild cases were covered in the study, and larger cohorts including severe cases with pre-infection samples were considered necessary. Whether the second-wave clones peaking on day 37 were SARS-CoV-2 specific was not confirmed. Clones that contracted from day 15 to 85 showed balanced CD4/CD8 phenotypes, whereas a second wave of clones that expanded from day 15 to 37 leaned towards CD4+. Contracting CD4+ clones were found mainly in CM and EM memory subsets, while CD8+ clones were enriched in EMRA.

Ficoll-Paque density gradient centrifugation was used to isolate PBMCs. CDR1 and CDR2 are drawn from the germline V gene: LGHNA, YNFKEQ. The CDR3 runs 14 amino acids, cysteine and phenylalanine included. Of all the DNA, just the CDR3 is kept, 42 bases in frame from base 1. Relative to germline, V is 2 bases shorter and J is 7 bases shorter, with 12 bases between their ends. The sequenced material came from PBMCs or a T cell subset sorted from them (not recorded which). The TCR sequence derives from an adult woman who had mild COVID-19 (a few samples of this study predate the infection). The sample titles of this study are shuffled in the database, so cell type and time point are left out; the donor was told from shared clones. The rearranged chain carries TRBV4-2 and TRBJ2-1, with the D segment identity uncertain. The CDR3 reads CASSQPGDQNEQFF. In nucleotides, the sequence is TGTGCCAGCAGCCAACCGGGTGATCAGAATGAGCAGTTCTTC.